A single TCR beta chain is shown here with its context. This entry is derived from a study of blood T cell repertoires in COVID-19. The V segment lost 4 bases and the J segment 4 bases; nucleotides outside the gene matches: 7. From germline, CDR1 is MGHDK and CDR2 SYGVNS. The CDR3 is 15 residues long. In the authors' workflow: The authors estimated nucleated cell counts from reference gene primer amplification. TCRdb's copy holds only in-frame clones and misses some; the assay was immunoSEQ multiplex PCR. V and J calls and clone size are those listed in that table; D and trimming were worked out from the DNA. This sample has approximately 210,000 clones; approximately 80% occur once, and the top ten carry over 6.5%.

This chain connects TRBV25-1 to TRBJ1-2; 9 positions agree with TRBD1. This clonotype originated in a woman over 75 with COVID-19, enrolled during active disease. Material: peripheral blood. The DNA for the CDR3 is TGTGCCAGCAGTGGTACAGGGGGCCCCTTCTATGGCTACACCTTC. It encodes CASSGTGGPFYGYTF.